This T cell receptor beta chain was sequenced during a study of T cell changes during pregnancy in multiple sclerosis. The assay was immunoSEQ multiplex PCR, and TCRdb's table has in-frame clones only and misses some. Of some 40,000 clones in the sample, 70% to 90% were seen once. The trim removed 4 bases at V and 5 bases at J, leaving 8 bases unmatched. Per germline, CDR1 SGHRS and CDR2 YFSETQ. This CDR3 has 16 residues. The specimen was CD4+ T cells from peripheral blood mononuclear cells, collected in the first trimester of pregnancy. This sequence originates from a female donor with multiple sclerosis, enrolled in a pregnancy study. The chain recombines TRBV5-1 with TRBJ2-5; 13 bases are a match to TRBD2. CDR3 nucleotides: TGCGCCAGCAGCCCGGGACTAGCGGGAACGTCCGAGACCCAGTACTTC. This encodes CASSPGLAGTSETQYF.